Included here is one TCR beta chain sequence, with context. Its specificity is unknown. A multiplex PCR was run with 60 Vbeta primers and 13 Jbeta primers. Assay used: immunoSEQ multiplex PCR; TCRdb lists only in-frame clones, some missing. In the table there are approximately 100,000 clones, roughly 82% of which are singletons. These data belong to a study of cytomegalovirus exposure and HLA in healthy donors. The study's findings and limits: Later analysis suggested links between common viral pathogens and several top significant clusters. Reports credit the classifier with highly specific, highly sensitive diagnosis of cytomegalovirus status.

This TCR was recovered from a woman under 30 in good health and CMV-seronegative. Sequenced: PBMCs.

CDR3 sequence: CASSFTQGLSYNEQFF. The CDR3 nucleotides read TGCGCCAGCAGCTTCACTCAAGGACTCTCCTACAATGAGCAGTTCTTC. The rearrangement links TRBV5-1 to TRBJ2-1; the D gene is possibly TRBD2 (5 bases). This CDR3 is 16 amino acids long. The germline gives CDR1 SGHRS, CDR2 YFSETQ. The V end lost 2 bases, the J end lost 0 bases, and 12 bases lay between the germline ends.